This T cell receptor beta chain originates from a study of blood T cell repertoires in COVID-19. Study background: Sources were T cells, B-cell-depleted T cells, or PBMCs; the material itself was cDNA or gDNA.

The V gene's germline CDR1 is SGDLS and CDR2 YYNGEE. Trimming shortened V by 4 bases and J by 15 bases, and 20 bases separated the two germline ends. The CDR3 has 13 residues. In the original analysis: Reference gene primer amplification gave nucleated cell count estimates. Method: immunoSEQ multiplex PCR; TCRdb's copy keeps in-frame clones and lacks some. V and J calls and clone size are copied from that table; D and trimming were computed from the DNA. The sample shows about 100,000 clones, just under 85% of them seen only once. The sample was peripheral blood. The sequence derives from a man aged 50 to 59 with active or convalescent COVID-19. The rearrangement links TRBV9 to TRBJ2-1; possibly TRBD2 for D (6 bases). The DNA of the CDR3 is TGTGCCAGCAGCCCGACCCTTTCGGGAGAGACGTTCTTC. It is translated as CASSPTLSGETFF.